The 19 T cell receptor beta chains listed next were all sequenced from one sample in a study of cytomegalovirus exposure and HLA in healthy donors. Measured with immunoSEQ multiplex PCR; TCRdb has only the in-frame clones, and not every one. The sample holds about 250,000 clones, about 90% seen once. Sequenced: PBMCs. The receptor set was obtained from a man aged 18 to 30 in good health and CMV-seropositive.

V gene TRBV28 combines with J gene TRBJ1-4; no definite D call. Germline assignment: CDR1 MDHEN and CDR2 SYDVKM. The V gene lost 3 bases and the J gene lost 1 base, with 6 bases spanning the gap. This CDR3 is 14 amino acids long. CDR3 residues: CASSLMLTNEKLFF. The CDR3 DNA is TGTGCCAGCAGTTTGATGTTAACTAATGAAAAACTGTTTTTT.

The gene calls are TRBV19 and TRBJ1-4; D gene unclear. This CDR3 has 11 amino acids. Trimming took off 4 bases at V and 6 bases at J, with 3 bases between the two ends. Germline V gives CDR1 LNHDA, CDR2 SQIVND (reference sequence). CDR3 coding DNA: TGTGCCAGTAGTAAAGATGAAAAACTGTTTTTT. It codes for CASSKDEKLFF.

This chain joins TRBV7-3 and TRBJ2-7; D is unresolved. Germline V gene data show CDR1 as SGHTA and CDR2 as FQGTGA. V lost 2 bases to trimming and J lost 6 bases, with 5 bases between them. This CDR3 has 11 amino acids. CDR3 region: CASSLGAEQYF. CDR3 bases: TGTGCCAGCAGCTTAGGAGCCGAGCAGTACTTC.

The J gene is TRBJ2-3, the V gene TRBV30; D not certain. The CDR3 has 13 amino acids. Per the germline V gene, CDR1 is GTSNPN and CDR2 is SVGIG (reference sequence). The ends were cut back, 7 bases at V and 0 bases at J, with 11 bases in the middle. CDR3 DNA sequence: TGTGCCTACCAACAAGTTAGCACAGATACGCAGTATTTT. Amino acid sequence: CAYQQVSTDTQYF.

This sequence joins TRBV19 and TRBJ1-2; no firm D call. The CDR3 is made up of 13 amino acids. Germline lookup yields CDR1 LNHDA and CDR2 SQIVND (reference sequence). The V end lost 6 bases, the J end lost 2 bases, and 10 bases lay between the germline ends. CDR3 DNA sequence: TGTGCCAGTAGCGGTCGTACCAACTATGGCTACACCTTC. This gives the protein CASSGRTNYGYTF.

The genes are TRBV5-1 and TRBJ2-3; 9 bases line up with TRBD1. This CDR3 comprises 17 residues. The germline V gene encodes CDR1 SGHRS and CDR2 YFSETQ. Trimming cost V 0 bases and J 9 bases; bases outside gene matches: 14. Written as DNA, the CDR3 is TGCGCCAGCAGCTTGGCTGGTCCGGGACAGGGTTCTTCCACGCAGTATTTT. Translated: CASSLAGPGQGSSTQYF.

This chain links TRBV7-2 with TRBJ1-3; D is perhaps TRBD1 (6 bases). CDR3 length: 14 residues. Trimming took off 8 bases at V and 0 bases at J, with 11 bases between the two ends. Germline V gene sequence: CDR1 SGHTA, CDR2 FQGNSA. CDR3 in amino acids: CASRGGSSGNTIYF. CDR3 in DNA: TGTGCCAGCCGGGGGGGCAGCTCTGGAAACACCATATATTTT. The full variable domain, with the rest looked up from reference TRBV7-2 and TRBJ1-3, is GAGVSQSPSNKVTEKGKDVELRCDPISGHTALYWYRQSLGQGLEFLIYFQGNSAPDKSGLPSDRFSAERTGGSVSTLTIQRTQQEDSAVYLCASRGGSSGNTIYFGEGSWLTVV.

The chain employs TRBV7-2 and TRBJ2-7; D may be TRBD2 (5 bases). Germline V lookup: CDR1 SGHTA, CDR2 FQGNSA. V was pared by 3 bases and J by 5 bases, with 14 bases between. This CDR3 region has 14 residues. The CDR3 loop reads CASSLDGVLDEQYF. The CDR3 nucleotides read TGTGCCAGCAGCTTGGACGGGGTATTGGACGAGCAGTACTTC.

The rearrangement uses TRBV5-1 and TRBJ2-7; 12 bases map to TRBD2. V lost 1 base, J lost 1 base, and 9 bases stayed unmatched. The CDR3 covers 18 residues. CDR1 and CDR2 from the germline V gene are SGHRS and YFSETQ. CDR3 in amino acids: CASSLSPSGRAMSYEQYF. The CDR3 DNA reads TGCGCCAGCAGCTTGTCTCCTAGCGGGAGGGCCATGTCCTACGAGCAGTACTTC.

This rearrangement joins TRBV7-8 to TRBJ1-1; TRBD1 matches at 7 bases. The CDR3 runs 15 residues. Germline V gene lookup returns CDR1 SGHVS and CDR2 FQNEAQ. J lost 4 bases, V lost 1 base, and 6 bases had no gene match. CDR3 in DNA: TGTGCCAGCAGCTTAGAGGGGGCAGGGGGCACTGAAGCTTTCTTT. Its protein product is CASSLEGAGGTEAFF.

The chain uses TRBV6-5 and TRBJ1-1; D unresolved. Per germline, CDR1 MNHEY and CDR2 SVGAGI. CDR3 length equals 13 residues. Trimming took 4 bases from V and 1 from J, leaving 7 bases between them. In DNA form, the CDR3 reads TGTGCCAGCAGTTTCCAGCCGAACACTGAAGCTTTCTTT. Encoded protein: CASSFQPNTEAFF.

The chain is built from TRBV6-1 and TRBJ2-7; D is undetermined. The germline V gene has CDR1 MNHNS and CDR2 SASEGT. With 3 bases removed from V and 3 bases from J, the gap between germline ends came to 15 bases. This CDR3 contains 15 residues. For the CDR3, the DNA is TGTGCCAGCAGTGACCTCAACCCACGCCGCTACGAGCAGTACTTC. Protein: CASSDLNPRRYEQYF.

The chain is built from TRBV6-1 and TRBJ2-5, with TRBD2 matching 8 bases. V lost 2 bases, J lost 4 bases, and 9 bases stayed unmatched. The CDR3 is 16 amino acids. Germline assignment: CDR1 MNHNS and CDR2 SASEGT. The CDR3 coding sequence is TGTGCCAGCAGTGAACTAGGAGCGGGAGCTGGAGAGACCCAGTACTTC. Translated, it gives CASSELGAGAGETQYF.

This clone appeared a few times. The chain joins TRBV19 to TRBJ1-1; D is undetermined. Germline V gene sequence: CDR1 LNHDA, CDR2 SQIVND (reference sequence). V lost 5 bases to trimming and J lost 0 bases, with 13 bases between them. The CDR3 runs 15 residues. The CDR3 nucleotides are TGTGCCAGTAGTCTAAACAGAGGGATGAACACTGAAGCTTTCTTT. This codes for CASSLNRGMNTEAFF.

The chain employs TRBV2 and TRBJ1-1; possibly TRBD1 for D (6 bases). V lost 5 bases to trimming and J lost 1 base, with 32 bases between them. The CDR3 is 21 amino acids. Germline CDR1 and CDR2: SNHLY and FYNNEI. The CDR3 nucleotides read TGTGCCAGCAGTTATCCCCAATTGGTTGAACAGGGTGACCTTTGGAACACTGAAGCTTTCTTT. Its protein product is CASSYPQLVEQGDLWNTEAFF. Variable domain in full (rest from reference TRBV2 and TRBJ1-1): EPEVTQTPSHQVTQMGQEVILRCVPISNHLYFYWYRQILGQKVEFLVSFYNNEISEKSEIFDDQFSVERPDGSNFTLKIRSTKLEDSAMYFCASSYPQLVEQGDLWNTEAFFGQGTRLTVV.

The V gene is TRBV10-3, the J gene TRBJ2-1, with D perhaps TRBD2 (5 bases). This CDR3 region has 13 residues. The ends were cut back, 7 bases at V and 2 bases at J, with 9 bases in the middle. Per the germline V gene, CDR1 is ENHRY and CDR2 is SYGVKD. CDR3 DNA sequence: TGTGCCATCACGGGGAGCGCCTACAATGAGCAGTTCTTC. Its translation: CAITGSAYNEQFF.

This chain connects TRBV5-1 to TRBJ2-7; D not certain. Trimming stripped 2 bases from V and 1 base from J, with 7 bases between. Germline V gene data show CDR1 as SGHRS and CDR2 as YFSETQ. The CDR3 is 13 residues long. The CDR3 protein is CASSFDGSYEQYF. The CDR3 coding sequence is TGCGCCAGCAGCTTTGACGGATCCTACGAGCAGTACTTC. Full variable domain (remainder filled in from reference TRBV5-1 and TRBJ2-7): KAGVTQTPRYLIKTRGQQVTLSCSPISGHRSVSWYQQTPGQGLQFLFEYFSETQRNKGNFPGRFSGRQFSNSRSEMNVSTLELGDSALYLCASSFDGSYEQYFGPGTRLTVT.

The chain combines TRBV5-6 with TRBJ2-3, with D hard to call. The CDR3 has 14 amino acids. Per the germline V gene, CDR1 is SGHDT and CDR2 is YYEEEE. Trimming removed 2 bases from V and 1 base from J, with 8 bases in between. CDR3 sequence reads: CASSFWSRTDTQYF. Here the CDR3 DNA reads TGTGCCAGCAGCTTTTGGAGCCGCACAGATACGCAGTATTTT.

The chain carries TRBV9 and TRBJ1-2; TRBD1 might be the D (6 bases). CDR1 is SGDLS, CDR2 YYNGEE, per germline. This CDR3 is 15 amino acids long. Between the trimmed V and J ends, which lost 0 bases and 4 bases, there was a span of 13 bases. CDR3 bases: TGTGCCAGCAGCGTAGGGGACACTTATGTCTATGGCTACACCTTC. Encoded protein: CASSVGDTYVYGYTF.